The rows below give T cell receptor beta chains drawn from one sample of a study of blood T cells in healthy people across ages. Via MiXCR, TCRdb re-called the 5' RACE reads, giving one row per CDR3 protein. The table includes over 1,300,000 distinct CDR3 sequences, around 59% detected once. Sequencing input: blood. The receptor source for this set is a man between 18 and 29 years old in good health. CDR3s include the opening cysteine and the closing phenylalanine or tryptophan. D genes are given only for firm matches. The size of a clone is reported for some rows only, either as once, few or many, or as a class for expanded clones.

clone size: -
CDR3 length: 15
D gene: -
J gene: TRBJ1-1
V gene: TRBV30
CDR3 DNA: TGTGCCTGGAGTGTCCCGGGAAACATGAACACTGAAGCTTTCTTT
CDR3 protein: CAWSVPGNMNTEAFF

clone size: -
CDR3 length: 15
D gene: -
J gene: TRBJ2-1
V gene: TRBV7-8
CDR3 DNA: TGTGCCAGCAGCTTGGGGAAGGGGGGGTACCCCGACCCGTTCTTC
CDR3 protein: CASSLGKGGYPDPFF

clone size: -
CDR3 length: 16
D gene: TRBD2
J gene: TRBJ2-7
V gene: TRBV20-1
CDR3 DNA: TGCAGTGCTAGAGGGCCGTCGGGGGGGCGAAGGGAGGAGCAGTACTTC
CDR3 protein: CSARGPSGGRREEQYF

clone size: many
CDR3 length: 15
D gene: TRBD1
J gene: TRBJ1-2
V gene: TRBV4-3
CDR3 DNA: TGCGCCAGCAGCCACAACAGGGGACCCTACTATGGCTACACCTTC
CDR3 protein: CASSHNRGPYYGYTF

clone size: -
CDR3 length: 14
D gene: -
J gene: TRBJ2-4
V gene: TRBV20-1
CDR3 DNA: TGCAGTGCGGCTTCCGAGCTAGCCAAAAACATTCAGTACTTC
CDR3 protein: CSAASELAKNIQYF

clone size: few
CDR3 length: 16
D gene: -
J gene: TRBJ1-2
V gene: TRBV27
CDR3 DNA: TGTGCCAGCAGTTTTCGTCCACGGACTCAAATCTATGGCTACACCTTC
CDR3 protein: CASSFRPRTQIYGYTF

clone size: -
CDR3 length: 15
D gene: -
J gene: TRBJ2-7
V gene: TRBV4-2
CDR3 DNA: TGTGCCAGCAGCCAAGAAGAATACAGCCTAAACGAGCAGTACTTC
CDR3 protein: CASSQEEYSLNEQYF

clone size: -
CDR3 length: 14
D gene: -
J gene: TRBJ2-3
V gene: TRBV15
CDR3 DNA: TGTGCCACCAGCAGGGAAGCTAGCCCCGGGACGCAGTATTTT
CDR3 protein: CATSREASPGTQYF

clone size: -
CDR3 length: 14
D gene: -
J gene: TRBJ2-5
V gene: TRBV24-1
CDR3 DNA: TGTGCCACCAGTGACATCGATTGGGGAGAGACCCAGTACTTC
CDR3 protein: CATSDIDWGETQYF

clone size: -
CDR3 length: 16
D gene: TRBD1
J gene: TRBJ1-4
V gene: TRBV5-1
CDR3 DNA: TGCGCCAGCAGCTCGAACTTCAGGGGGCCTAATGAAAAACTGTTTTTT
CDR3 protein: CASSSNFRGPNEKLFF

clone size: few
CDR3 length: 16
D gene: TRBD1
J gene: TRBJ2-5
V gene: TRBV12-3/TRBV12-4
CDR3 DNA: TGTGCCAGCAGTTTAGAGGGGACAGGGCATGGAGAGACCCAGTACTTC
CDR3 protein: CASSLEGTGHGETQYF

clone size: -
CDR3 length: 13
D gene: -
J gene: TRBJ2-4
V gene: TRBV20-1
CDR3 DNA: TGCAGTGCAGGACCATTAGCCAAAAACATTCAGTACTTC
CDR3 protein: CSAGPLAKNIQYF

clone size: few
CDR3 length: 14
D gene: TRBD1
J gene: TRBJ2-5
V gene: TRBV12-3/TRBV12-4
CDR3 DNA: TGTGCCAGCAGTTTGGGACAGACACTGGAGACCCAGTACTTC
CDR3 protein: CASSLGQTLETQYF

clone size: -
CDR3 length: 14
D gene: -
J gene: TRBJ1-1
V gene: TRBV6-4
CDR3 DNA: TGTGCCAGCAGTGAGACAGCCTCGAACACTGAAGCTTTCTTT
CDR3 protein: CASSETASNTEAFF

clone size: -
CDR3 length: 11
D gene: -
J gene: TRBJ2-1
V gene: TRBV12-3/TRBV12-4
CDR3 DNA: TGTGCCAGCAGAACCAAAGGTGAGCAGTTCTTC
CDR3 protein: CASRTKGEQFF

clone size: -
CDR3 length: 13
D gene: -
J gene: TRBJ1-1
V gene: TRBV6-5
CDR3 DNA: TGTGCCAGCAGTACCCAGGGAAACACTGAAGCTTTCTTT
CDR3 protein: CASSTQGNTEAFF

clone size: -
CDR3 length: 12
D gene: -
J gene: TRBJ2-2
V gene: TRBV12-5
CDR3 DNA: TGTGCTAGTGGTTCCGGACCGGGGGAGCTGTTTTTT
CDR3 protein: CASGSGPGELFF

clone size: -
CDR3 length: 16
D gene: TRBD2
J gene: TRBJ2-5
V gene: TRBV4-1
CDR3 DNA: TGCGCCAGCAGCCAAGTCGGCGGGGGGCCGTCGGAGACCCAGTACTTC
CDR3 protein: CASSQVGGGPSETQYF

clone size: -
CDR3 length: 15
D gene: TRBD2
J gene: TRBJ2-1
V gene: TRBV10-3
CDR3 DNA: TGTGCCATCAGCCTCACCCGGGAGGGCCCCAATGAGCAGTTCTTC
CDR3 protein: CAISLTREGPNEQFF

clone size: -
CDR3 length: 19
D gene: TRBD1
J gene: TRBJ2-3
V gene: TRBV5-1
CDR3 DNA: TGCGCCAGCAGCTTGAGAATGTCGAGGGGGCGACCCCCCACAGATACGCAGTATTTT
CDR3 protein: CASSLRMSRGRPPTDTQYF

clone size: -
CDR3 length: 15
D gene: -
J gene: TRBJ1-6
V gene: TRBV7-2
CDR3 DNA: TGTGCCAGCAGCTTAGGTACAGGGTACGATTCACCCCTCCACTTT
CDR3 protein: CASSLGTGYDSPLHF

clone size: -
CDR3 length: 16
D gene: -
J gene: TRBJ1-5
V gene: TRBV10-3
CDR3 DNA: TGTGCCATCAGTACTAGCGGGAAGGGTCCACATCAGCCCCAGCATTTT
CDR3 protein: CAISTSGKGPHQPQHF

clone size: -
CDR3 length: 13
D gene: -
J gene: TRBJ2-7
V gene: TRBV20-1
CDR3 DNA: TGCAGTGCTAGAGAACAGTCTTTCTACGAGCAGTACTTC
CDR3 protein: CSAREQSFYEQYF

clone size: -
CDR3 length: 13
D gene: TRBD2
J gene: TRBJ2-7
V gene: TRBV18
CDR3 DNA: TGTGCCAGCGTTCTGGGGCAGCGGGGCGAGCAGTACTTC
CDR3 protein: CASVLGQRGEQYF

clone size: few
CDR3 length: 14
D gene: -
J gene: TRBJ2-5
V gene: TRBV12-3/TRBV12-4
CDR3 DNA: TGTGCCAGCAGTATCCAGGGGCTCCAAGAGACCCAGTACTTC
CDR3 protein: CASSIQGLQETQYF

clone size: -
CDR3 length: 16
D gene: TRBD2
J gene: TRBJ2-3
V gene: TRBV4-1
CDR3 DNA: TGCGCCAGCAGCCTAATACGGGGGGGCTACACAGATACGCAGTATTTT
CDR3 protein: CASSLIRGGYTDTQYF

clone size: few
CDR3 length: 16
D gene: -
J gene: TRBJ1-2
V gene: TRBV6-5
CDR3 DNA: TGTGCCAGCAGTTACCTTCGGGGGGAAGCTAACTATGGCTACACCTTC
CDR3 protein: CASSYLRGEANYGYTF

clone size: once
CDR3 length: 20
D gene: -
J gene: TRBJ1-2
V gene: TRBV6-5
CDR3 DNA: TGTGCCAGCAGTTGCCCACACTGGGGATTCCCTTGGGGAGCTAACTATGGCTACACCTTC
CDR3 protein: CASSCPHWGFPWGANYGYTF

clone size: -
CDR3 length: 13
D gene: -
J gene: TRBJ2-7
V gene: TRBV10-3
CDR3 DNA: TGTGCCATCAGTGACCAAAAGTCCTACGAGCAGTACTTC
CDR3 protein: CAISDQKSYEQYF

clone size: once
CDR3 length: 14
D gene: -
J gene: TRBJ2-3
V gene: TRBV3-1
CDR3 DNA: TGTGCCAGCAGCCAATCCCCGGGGGCCGATACGCAGTATTTT
CDR3 protein: CASSQSPGADTQYF

clone size: -
CDR3 length: 15
D gene: TRBD1
J gene: TRBJ1-2
V gene: TRBV7-2
CDR3 DNA: TGTGCCAGCAGCTTACTGACAGGGCCCTCCCGGGGCTACACCTTC
CDR3 protein: CASSLLTGPSRGYTF

clone size: few
CDR3 length: 14
D gene: -
J gene: TRBJ2-4
V gene: TRBV4-2
CDR3 DNA: TGTGCCAGCAGCCAAGGAGGTAGCGGAAACATTCAGTACTTC
CDR3 protein: CASSQGGSGNIQYF

clone size: few
CDR3 length: 15
D gene: TRBD2
J gene: TRBJ2-5
V gene: TRBV14
CDR3 DNA: TGTGCCAGCAGCCCGGGACTAGCGGTTCAAGAGACCCAGTACTTC
CDR3 protein: CASSPGLAVQETQYF

clone size: -
CDR3 length: 15
D gene: -
J gene: TRBJ2-2
V gene: TRBV27
CDR3 DNA: TGTGCCAGCAGACTGGGGGCTAGCCTAAGCGGGGAGCTGTTTTTT
CDR3 protein: CASRLGASLSGELFF

clone size: -
CDR3 length: 13
D gene: -
J gene: TRBJ2-7
V gene: TRBV29-1
CDR3 DNA: TGCAGCGTTGCGGCAGGATCCTACAATGAGCAGTACTTC
CDR3 protein: CSVAAGSYNEQYF

clone size: -
CDR3 length: 13
D gene: -
J gene: TRBJ2-7
V gene: TRBV20-1
CDR3 DNA: TGCAGTGCTAGGTCGGGGGCCCACTACGAGCAGTACTTC
CDR3 protein: CSARSGAHYEQYF

clone size: once
CDR3 length: 18
D gene: -
J gene: TRBJ1-1
V gene: TRBV4-2
CDR3 DNA: TGTGCCAGCAGCCAAGAAGGAACAGCCACGGGGATAAACACTGAAGCTTTCTTT
CDR3 protein: CASSQEGTATGINTEAFF

clone size: -
CDR3 length: 15
D gene: -
J gene: TRBJ2-7
V gene: TRBV27
CDR3 DNA: TGTGCCAGCAGTTTATCGTTTAGTACTGCGGGCGAGCAGTACTTC
CDR3 protein: CASSLSFSTAGEQYF

clone size: once
CDR3 length: 14
D gene: TRBD1
J gene: TRBJ1-2
V gene: TRBV28
CDR3 DNA: TGTGCCAGCGCCCCTCGACAGGGCCTCTATGGCTACACCTTC
CDR3 protein: CASAPRQGLYGYTF

clone size: -
CDR3 length: 16
D gene: -
J gene: TRBJ1-2
V gene: TRBV7-2
CDR3 DNA: TGCGCCAGCAGCCAAGATCTGCGGGGGACAAACTATGGCTACACCTTC
CDR3 protein: CASSQDLRGTNYGYTF

clone size: -
CDR3 length: 13
D gene: TRBD1
J gene: TRBJ2-4
V gene: TRBV12-3/TRBV12-4
CDR3 DNA: TGTGCCAGCAGTCCGGACAGGCGTCAAGAGCAGTACTTC
CDR3 protein: CASSPDRRQEQYF

clone size: -
CDR3 length: 15
D gene: TRBD1
J gene: TRBJ2-7
V gene: TRBV15
CDR3 DNA: TGTGCCACCAGCAGTACGGACAGGGTTCAACTCGAGCAGTACTTC
CDR3 protein: CATSSTDRVQLEQYF

clone size: -
CDR3 length: 15
D gene: -
J gene: TRBJ1-6
V gene: TRBV6-2/TRBV6-3
CDR3 DNA: TGTGCCAGCAGTTACGGAGGGGGAATCCGTTCACCCCTCCACTTT
CDR3 protein: CASSYGGGIRSPLHF

clone size: many
CDR3 length: 13
D gene: TRBD2
J gene: TRBJ2-7
V gene: TRBV20-1
CDR3 DNA: TGCAGTGGGATTCGGGGGGACCTCCCGGAGCAGTACTTC
CDR3 protein: CSGIRGDLPEQYF

clone size: -
CDR3 length: 17
D gene: TRBD2
J gene: TRBJ2-3
V gene: TRBV6-5
CDR3 DNA: TGTGCCAGCAGTTACGGTAGCGGGGGGGCCTATACAGATACGCAGTATTTT
CDR3 protein: CASSYGSGGAYTDTQYF

clone size: -
CDR3 length: 15
D gene: -
J gene: TRBJ2-5
V gene: TRBV20-1
CDR3 DNA: TGCAGTGCTAGAGTCTTGGGAGGCTACCAAGAGACCCAGTACTTC
CDR3 protein: CSARVLGGYQETQYF

clone size: -
CDR3 length: 17
D gene: TRBD2
J gene: TRBJ2-1
V gene: TRBV4-3
CDR3 DNA: TGCGCCAGCAGCCAATATAGAGGTCTAGCGGGGGGCAATGAGCAGTTCTTC
CDR3 protein: CASSQYRGLAGGNEQFF

clone size: -
CDR3 length: 14
D gene: -
J gene: TRBJ1-4
V gene: TRBV27
CDR3 DNA: TGTGCCAGCAGCCTCCGGGCGCGCGTCGAAAAACTGTTTTTT
CDR3 protein: CASSLRARVEKLFF

clone size: -
CDR3 length: 15
D gene: -
J gene: TRBJ2-7
V gene: TRBV4-1
CDR3 DNA: TGCGCCAGCAGCCAAGAACCGGGAGTTATAGCCGAGCAGTACTTC
CDR3 protein: CASSQEPGVIAEQYF

clone size: -
CDR3 length: 14
D gene: TRBD2
J gene: TRBJ2-7
V gene: TRBV3-1
CDR3 DNA: TGTGCCAGCAGCCAAGAGGCGGGAGTAGCCGAGCAGTACTTC
CDR3 protein: CASSQEAGVAEQYF

clone size: -
CDR3 length: 13
D gene: -
J gene: TRBJ1-1
V gene: TRBV6-5
CDR3 DNA: TGTGCCAGCAGTTACGGAGTCAAAACGGTCGCTTTCTTT
CDR3 protein: CASSYGVKTVAFF

clone size: few
CDR3 length: 16
D gene: TRBD1
J gene: TRBJ2-3
V gene: TRBV20-1
CDR3 DNA: TGCAGCGCTCAATTGTCGGGACAGGCCCTTTCGCTTACGCAGTATTTT
CDR3 protein: CSAQLSGQALSLTQYF

clone size: once
CDR3 length: 15
D gene: TRBD2
J gene: TRBJ2-5
V gene: TRBV9
CDR3 DNA: TGTGCCAGCAGCGTAGTTCTAGCGGGACAAGAGACCCAGTACTTC
CDR3 protein: CASSVVLAGQETQYF